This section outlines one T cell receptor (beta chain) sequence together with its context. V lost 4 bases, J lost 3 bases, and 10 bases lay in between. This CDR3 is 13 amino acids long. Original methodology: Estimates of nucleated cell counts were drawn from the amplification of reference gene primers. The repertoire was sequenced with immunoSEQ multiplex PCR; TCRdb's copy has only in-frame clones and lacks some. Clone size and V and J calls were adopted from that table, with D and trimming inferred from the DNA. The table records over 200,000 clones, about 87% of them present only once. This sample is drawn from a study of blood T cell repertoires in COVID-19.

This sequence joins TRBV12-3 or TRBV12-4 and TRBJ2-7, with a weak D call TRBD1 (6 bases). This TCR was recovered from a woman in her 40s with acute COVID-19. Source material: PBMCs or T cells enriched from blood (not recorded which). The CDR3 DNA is TGTGCCAGCAGTTGTCAGGGGTGCTACGAGCAGTACTTC. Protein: CASSCQGCYEQYF.